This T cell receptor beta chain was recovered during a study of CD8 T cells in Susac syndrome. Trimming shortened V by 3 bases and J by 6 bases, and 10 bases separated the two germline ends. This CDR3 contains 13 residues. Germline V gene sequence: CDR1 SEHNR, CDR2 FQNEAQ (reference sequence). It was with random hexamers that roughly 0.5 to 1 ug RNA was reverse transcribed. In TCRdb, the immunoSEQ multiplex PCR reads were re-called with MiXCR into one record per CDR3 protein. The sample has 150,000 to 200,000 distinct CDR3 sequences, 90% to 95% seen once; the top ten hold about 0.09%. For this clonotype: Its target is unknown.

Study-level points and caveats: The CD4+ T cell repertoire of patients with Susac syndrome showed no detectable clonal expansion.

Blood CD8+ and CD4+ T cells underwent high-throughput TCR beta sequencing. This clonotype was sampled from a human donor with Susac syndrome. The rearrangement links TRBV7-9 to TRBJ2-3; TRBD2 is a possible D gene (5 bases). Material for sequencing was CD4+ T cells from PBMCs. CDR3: CASSFLGVDTQYF. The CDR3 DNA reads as TGTGCCAGCAGCTTCCTCGGGGTGGATACGCAGTATTTT.